This T cell receptor beta chain was captured by sequencing in a study of T cells after somatic rescue of genetic block. In germline, CDR1 is MDHEN, CDR2 SYDVKM. Between the trimmed V and J ends, which lost 6 bases and 5 bases, there was a span of 20 bases. This CDR3 has 16 residues. Data came from immunoSEQ multiplex PCR; TCRdb stores just in-frame clones and leaves some out. The table shows some 90,000 clones, with 85% to 90% occurring only once. The chain links TRBV28 to TRBJ1-5; D is undetermined. The clonotype comes from a woman under 30. Sequencing was performed on peripheral blood mononuclear cells (PBMCs). The CDR3: CASRWDKGPLDQPQHF. The CDR3 DNA sequence: TGTGCCAGCAGATGGGATAAAGGTCCTCTCGATCAGCCCCAGCATTTT.